The clone carrying this T cell receptor beta chain was observed many times. The data derive from a study of response to subunit inactivated influenza vaccine. The CDR3 runs to 15 residues. J gave up 2 bases and V 2 bases, and 9 bases lay outside the gene matches. Germline assignment: CDR1 DFQATT and CDR2 SNEGSKA (reference sequence). TCRdb called the RT-PCR reads again in MiXCR, with one record for every CDR3 protein. The sample has about 650,000 distinct CDR3 sequences; 14% are singletons. The chain joins TRBV20-1 to TRBJ2-7; 7 nucleotides line up with TRBD1. The source was PBMCs from blood, collected around two weeks before vaccination. This clonotype was sampled from a man between 45 and 60 years old who received an inactivated influenza vaccine. The CDR3 DNA reads as TGCAGTGCTAGACCCTCGACAGGGAGTGCCTACGAGCAGTACTTC. This codes for CSARPSTGSAYEQYF.